What follows is one T cell receptor beta chain and its context. As yet, its antigen is unknown. Assay: immunoSEQ multiplex PCR; the TCRdb copy retains only in-frame clones and omits some. The table has approximately 140,000 clones, 75% to 95% seen once; the top ten hold approximately 2%. The V gene's germline CDR1 is LNHDA and CDR2 SQIVND (reference sequence). V was cut by 3 bases and J by 14 bases, with 14 bases left in between. This CDR3 comprises 12 residues. This specimen belongs to a study of T cell responses to AZD1222 COVID-19 vaccine. Study-wide results and limits: Spike-wide vaccine-associated CD4 TCRs dominated at 160-218 and 743-854.

This chain joins TRBV19 and TRBJ2-1, with TRBD1 as a possible D gene (6 bases). The starting material was peripheral blood, obtained 28 days after the second AZD1222 dose. This clonotype was sampled from an adult who received the AZD1222 COVID-19 vaccine. This CDR3 is CASSMQGQEEFF. CDR3 DNA: TGTGCCAGTAGTATGCAGGGGCAGGAGGAGTTCTTC.